This T cell receptor (beta chain) was identified during a study of blood T cell repertoires in COVID-19. Study-wide background: The United States, Italy and Spain supplied acute and convalescent COVID-19 samples.

Authors' methods: Amplification of reference gene primers was used by the study to estimate nucleated cell counts. Repertoires were generated with immunoSEQ multiplex PCR, while TCRdb's copy carries only in-frame clones and drops some. From that table come the V and J calls and clone size; the DNA was used to work out D and trimming. The sample holds tens of thousands of clones, roughly nine tenths seen once. The CDR3 has 15 residues. Germline loops: CDR1 LGHNA, CDR2 YNFKEQ. V trimming: 0 bases; J trimming: 7 bases; junction bases outside the gene matches: 5. The rearrangement uses TRBV4-2 and TRBJ2-2, with TRBD1 matching 7 bases. The receptor's source is a man over 45 with active COVID-19. The sequenced sample consisted of peripheral blood. The CDR3 loop reads CASSQDRQGIGELFF. DNA for the CDR3: TGTGCCAGCAGCCAAGATAGACAGGGAATCGGGGAGCTGTTTTTT.